This paragraph reports one T cell receptor (beta chain). Germline CDR1 is SGDLS and CDR2 is YYNGEE. V was cut by 4 bases and J by 3 bases, with 10 bases left in between. The CDR3 loop spans 13 amino acids. The data stem from a study of blood T cell repertoires in COVID-19. Across the whole study: PBMCs, B-cell-depleted T cells, or T cells provided the cDNA or gDNA that made up the material.

As processed by the authors: Estimation of nucleated cell counts relied on the amplification of reference gene primers. Only in-frame clones appear in the TCRdb table, and some are missing; sequencing was by immunoSEQ multiplex PCR. The V and J calls and clone size were taken over from that table, and D and trimming were inferred from the DNA. The table records roughly 86,000 clones, around 86% of them present only once. Sample: peripheral blood. The rearrangement links TRBV9 to TRBJ1-1, with a possible D match to TRBD1 (5 bases). This TCR came from a man in his forties or fifties with acute or convalescent COVID-19. The CDR3 region is CASSTDSYTEAFF. The CDR3 DNA reads TGTGCCAGCAGCACTGACAGCTACACTGAAGCTTTCTTT.